The 4 T cell receptor beta chains below were found in one sample sequenced in a study of control samples from healthy donors and cancer patients. Libraries were prepared by immunoSEQ multiplex PCR; TCRdb keeps only in-frame clonotypes and omits some of them. The table includes more than 90,000 clones, roughly 90% detected once. Material: blood. All receptors derive from a man between 25 and 39 years old in good health.

This chain uses TRBV5-4 with TRBJ2-1; 9 bases line up with TRBD1. Germline loops: CDR1 SGHNT, CDR2 YYREEE (reference sequence). This CDR3 contains 17 residues. J was trimmed by 3 bases and V by 4 bases; bases with no gene match: 11. CDR3 amino acids: CASSRGVGTGIYNEQFF. The CDR3 bases are TGTGCCAGCAGCCGCGGGGTTGGGACAGGGATCTACAATGAGCAGTTCTTC.

J is TRBJ2-3 and V is TRBV30; 9 bases match TRBD2. This CDR3 is built from 15 residues. The V gene end was trimmed by 0 bases and the J gene end by 3 bases; junction bases not matched to a gene: 4. In germline, CDR1 is GTSNPN, CDR2 SVGIG (reference sequence). The CDR3 DNA is TGTGCCTGGAGTGTACGCGGGGGGGGAACAGATACGCAGTATTTT. Translated: CAWSVRGGGTDTQYF.

This CDR3 is CASSSPQGGAYGYTF. The CDR3 DNA reads as TGTGCCAGCAGTTCACCACAGGGAGGGGCCTATGGCTACACCTTC. The chain carries TRBV27 and TRBJ1-2, with D tentatively TRBD1 (6 bases). Germline V gene data show CDR1 as MNHEY and CDR2 as SMNVEV (reference sequence). V lost 4 bases and J 4 bases, leaving 16 bases between the germline ends. The CDR3 is 15 amino acids.

The gene calls are TRBV23-1 and TRBJ2-3; D is unresolved. TRBV23-1 counts as an open reading frame of uncertain function. Trimming pared 7 bases from V and 4 bases from J, leaving 9 bases between. CDR3 length: 12 residues. The CDR3, as DNA: TGCGCCAGCATTCGGAGCGCAGATACGCAGTATTTT. Its translation: CASIRSADTQYF.